The 3 T cell receptor beta chains given below trace back to one sample, sequenced in a study of T cell responses to AZD1222 COVID-19 vaccine (dated by TCRdb to the early 2020s). Libraries came from the immunoSEQ multiplex PCR assay. TCRdb's version of the immuneACCESS table is confined to in-frame rearrangements and falls short of the full clone set. An unresolved V gene accounts for under half of the shortfall where checked; the remainder is of unknown origin. The sample contains about 56,000 clones, roughly 88% of them found a single time. The ten largest clones represent over 13% of the sample. Per the publication, the time point label means: baseline before first vaccination. Sequences were derived from peripheral blood, sampled on day 0 of AZD1222 vaccination. The receptors were sampled from an adult in good health.

This clone has a handful of counts. The V and J genes are TRBV9 and TRBJ2-7; a weak D match, TRBD1 (6 bases). V lost 0 bases, J lost 7 bases, and 17 bases lay in between. The germline gives CDR1 SGDLS, CDR2 YYNGEE. The CDR3 consists of 15 residues. The CDR3 sequence: CASSVGFATGWEQYF. DNA of the CDR3: TGTGCCAGCAGCGTAGGGTTCGCAACAGGGTGGGAGCAGTACTTC. The whole variable domain, remainder taken from reference TRBV9 and TRBJ2-7, is DSGVTQTPKHLITATGQRVTLRCSPRSGDLSVYWYQQSLDQGLQFLIQYYNGEERAKGNILERFSAQQFPDLHSELNLSSLELGDSALYFCASSVGFATGWEQYFGPGTRLTVT.

The chain combines TRBV11-2 with TRBJ2-7; 10 bases are a match to TRBD2. The V gene's germline CDR1 is SGHAT and CDR2 FQNNGV. CDR3 length equals 16 residues. Losses at the gene ends were 6 bases for V and 5 bases for J; bases not matched to a gene: 13. The CDR3: CASSVNPSGTSDEQYF. The CDR3 DNA reads as TGTGCCAGCAGTGTTAACCCCTCCGGGACTAGCGACGAGCAGTACTTC.

The CDR3 nucleotides are TGTGCCATCAGTGCTCGTGGATTACTGCCCCTCCACTTT. Translated: CAISARGLLPLHF. The chain links TRBV10-3 to TRBJ1-6; D unclear. The CDR3 covers 13 residues. The V end was cut by 4 bases, the J end by 13 bases, with 14 bases between. Germline V CDR1 and CDR2: ENHRY, SYGVKD.